This record looks at one T cell receptor (beta chain) sequence and its context. These data are taken from a study of blood T cell repertoires in COVID-19. CDR1 and CDR2 from the germline V gene are SQVTM and ANQGSEA. V lost 4 bases and J lost 2, with 9 bases in between. The CDR3 consists of 12 residues. Assay used: immunoSEQ multiplex PCR; TCRdb lists only in-frame clones, some missing. The repertoire consists of around 70,000 clones, with about 80% occurring once and the leading ten covering almost 10%. The receptor was derived from a human donor in a cohort sampled during active COVID-19. The gene calls are TRBV29-1 and TRBJ2-7; D perhaps matches TRBD1 (6 bases). Sequencing input: peripheral blood. DNA of the CDR3: TGCAGCGTTGGTGGGACAACCTACGAGCAGTACTTC. Its translation is CSVGGTTYEQYF.